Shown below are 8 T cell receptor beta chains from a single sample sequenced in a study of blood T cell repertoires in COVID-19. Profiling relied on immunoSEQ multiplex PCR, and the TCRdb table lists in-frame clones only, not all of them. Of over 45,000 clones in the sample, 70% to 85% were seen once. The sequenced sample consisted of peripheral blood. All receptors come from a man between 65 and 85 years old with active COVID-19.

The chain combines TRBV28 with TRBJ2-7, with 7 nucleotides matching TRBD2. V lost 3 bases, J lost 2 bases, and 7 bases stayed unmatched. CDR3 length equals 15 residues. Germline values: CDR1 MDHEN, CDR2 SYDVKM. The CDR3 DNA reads TGTGCCAGCAGTTTTTCCCGACTAGCCCCCTACGAGCAGTACTTC. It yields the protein CASSFSRLAPYEQYF. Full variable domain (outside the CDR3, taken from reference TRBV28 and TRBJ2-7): DVKVTQSSRYLVKRTGEKVFLECVQDMDHENMFWYRQDPGLGLRLIYFSYDVKMKEKGDIPEGYSVSREKKERFSLILESASTNQTSMYLCASSFSRLAPYEQYFGPGTRLTVT.

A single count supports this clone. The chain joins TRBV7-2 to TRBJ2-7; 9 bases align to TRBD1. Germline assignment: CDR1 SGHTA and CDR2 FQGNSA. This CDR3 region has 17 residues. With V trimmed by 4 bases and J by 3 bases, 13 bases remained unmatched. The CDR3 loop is CASSWRGGTGQSYEQYF. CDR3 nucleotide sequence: TGTGCCAGCAGCTGGCGTGGGGGGACAGGGCAAAGCTACGAGCAGTACTTC.

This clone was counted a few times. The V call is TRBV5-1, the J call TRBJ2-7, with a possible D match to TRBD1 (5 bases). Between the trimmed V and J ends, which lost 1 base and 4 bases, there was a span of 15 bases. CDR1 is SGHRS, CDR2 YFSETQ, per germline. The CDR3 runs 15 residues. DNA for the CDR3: TGCGCCAGCAGCTTGTCGACAGCCGCCCATTACGAGCAGTACTTC. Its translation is CASSLSTAAHYEQYF.

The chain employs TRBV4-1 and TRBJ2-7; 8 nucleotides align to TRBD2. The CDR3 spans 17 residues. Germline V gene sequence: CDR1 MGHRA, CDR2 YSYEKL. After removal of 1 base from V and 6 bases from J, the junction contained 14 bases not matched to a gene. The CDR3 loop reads CASSQGSPGGLGTEQYF. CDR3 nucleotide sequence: TGCGCCAGCAGCCAAGGGAGTCCGGGAGGGCTAGGGACCGAGCAGTACTTC.

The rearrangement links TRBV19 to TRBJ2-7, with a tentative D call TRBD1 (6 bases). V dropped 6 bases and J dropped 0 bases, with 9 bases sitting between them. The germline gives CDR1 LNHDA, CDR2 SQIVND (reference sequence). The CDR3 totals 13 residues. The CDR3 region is CASSLDSSYEQYF. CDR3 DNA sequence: TGTGCCAGTAGCCTGGACAGCTCCTACGAGCAGTACTTC.

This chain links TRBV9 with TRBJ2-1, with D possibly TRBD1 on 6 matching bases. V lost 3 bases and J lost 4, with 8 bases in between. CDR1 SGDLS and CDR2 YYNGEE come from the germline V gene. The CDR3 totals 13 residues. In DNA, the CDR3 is TGTGCCAGCAGCGCGGGACAATACAATGAGCAGTTCTTC. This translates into CASSAGQYNEQFF.

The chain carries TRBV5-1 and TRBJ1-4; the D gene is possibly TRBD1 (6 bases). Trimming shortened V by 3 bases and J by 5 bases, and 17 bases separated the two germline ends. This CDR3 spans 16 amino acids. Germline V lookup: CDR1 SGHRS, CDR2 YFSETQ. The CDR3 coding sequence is TGCGCCAGCAGCTCTACTCCCGGACAGTTAAATGAAAAACTGTTTTTT. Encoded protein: CASSSTPGQLNEKLFF.

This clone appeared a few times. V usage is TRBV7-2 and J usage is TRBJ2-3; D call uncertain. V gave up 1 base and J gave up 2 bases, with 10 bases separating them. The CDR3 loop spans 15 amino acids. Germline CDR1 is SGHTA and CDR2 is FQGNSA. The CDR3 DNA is TGTGCCAGCAGCTTAGGGGCTGGATTCACAGATACGCAGTATTTT. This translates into CASSLGAGFTDTQYF.